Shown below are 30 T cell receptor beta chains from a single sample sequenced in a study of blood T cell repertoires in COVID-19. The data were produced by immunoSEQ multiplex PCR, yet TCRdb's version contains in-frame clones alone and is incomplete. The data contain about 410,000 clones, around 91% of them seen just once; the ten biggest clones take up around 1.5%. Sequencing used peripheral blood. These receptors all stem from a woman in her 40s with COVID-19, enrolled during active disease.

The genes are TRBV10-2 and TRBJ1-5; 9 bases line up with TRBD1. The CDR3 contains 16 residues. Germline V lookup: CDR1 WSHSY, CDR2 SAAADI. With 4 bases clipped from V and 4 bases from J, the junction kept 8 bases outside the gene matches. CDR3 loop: CASSVIGQGLNQPQHF. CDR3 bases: TGCGCCAGCAGTGTGATTGGACAGGGGTTAAATCAGCCCCAGCATTTT.

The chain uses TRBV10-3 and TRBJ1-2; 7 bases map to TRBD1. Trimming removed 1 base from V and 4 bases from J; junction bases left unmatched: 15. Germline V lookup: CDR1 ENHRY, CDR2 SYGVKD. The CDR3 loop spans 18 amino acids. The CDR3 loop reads CAISEWGVRQGIAYGYTF. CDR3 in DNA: TGTGCCATCAGTGAGTGGGGGGTCCGACAGGGCATTGCCTATGGCTACACCTTC.

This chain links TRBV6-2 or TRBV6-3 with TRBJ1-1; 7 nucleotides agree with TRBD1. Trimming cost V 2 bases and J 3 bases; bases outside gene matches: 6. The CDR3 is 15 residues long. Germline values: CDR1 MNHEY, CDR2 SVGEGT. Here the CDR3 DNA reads TGTGCCAGCAGTTACGTAGGGGGCTTGTACACTGAAGCTTTCTTT. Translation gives CASSYVGGLYTEAFF.

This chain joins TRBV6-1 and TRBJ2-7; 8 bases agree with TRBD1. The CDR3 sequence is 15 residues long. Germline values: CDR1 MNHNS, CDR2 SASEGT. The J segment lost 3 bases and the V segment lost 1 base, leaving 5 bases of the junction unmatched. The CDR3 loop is CASSEGGTGDYEQYF. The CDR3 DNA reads TGTGCCAGCAGTGAAGGCGGGACAGGAGACTACGAGCAGTACTTC.

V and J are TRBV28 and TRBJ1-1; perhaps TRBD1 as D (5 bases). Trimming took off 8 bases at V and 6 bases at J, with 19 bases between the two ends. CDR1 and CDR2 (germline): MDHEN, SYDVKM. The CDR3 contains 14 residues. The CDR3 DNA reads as TGTGCCAGCTCGGAACTTTTCAGGGAGGCTGAAGCTTTCTTT. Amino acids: CASSELFREAEAFF.

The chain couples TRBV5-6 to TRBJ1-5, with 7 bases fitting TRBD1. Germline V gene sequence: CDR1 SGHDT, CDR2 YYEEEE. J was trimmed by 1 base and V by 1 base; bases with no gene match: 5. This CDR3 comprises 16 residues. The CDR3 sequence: CASSLSYRGSNQPQHF. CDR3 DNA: TGTGCCAGCAGCTTGAGTTACAGGGGAAGCAATCAGCCCCAGCATTTT.

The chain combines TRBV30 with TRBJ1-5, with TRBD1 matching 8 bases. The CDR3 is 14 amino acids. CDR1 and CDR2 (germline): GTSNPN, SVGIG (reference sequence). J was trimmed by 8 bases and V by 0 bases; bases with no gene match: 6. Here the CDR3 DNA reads TGTGCCTGGAGTGTTAGGACAGGGTTGGAGCCCCAGCATTTT. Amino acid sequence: CAWSVRTGLEPQHF. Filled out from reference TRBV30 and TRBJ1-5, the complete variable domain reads SQTIHQWPATLVQPVGSPLSLECTVEGTSNPNLYWYRQAAGRGLQLLFYSVGIGQISSEVPQNLSASRPQDRQFILSSKKLLLSDSGFYLCAWSVRTGLEPQHFGDGTRLSIL.

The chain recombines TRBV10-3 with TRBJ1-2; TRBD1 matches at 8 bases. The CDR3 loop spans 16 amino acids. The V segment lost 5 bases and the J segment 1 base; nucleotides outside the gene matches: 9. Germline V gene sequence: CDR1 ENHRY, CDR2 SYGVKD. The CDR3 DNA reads TGTGCCATCAGTTCAACCGGGACAGGACTTAACTATGGCTACACCTTC. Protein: CAISSTGTGLNYGYTF.

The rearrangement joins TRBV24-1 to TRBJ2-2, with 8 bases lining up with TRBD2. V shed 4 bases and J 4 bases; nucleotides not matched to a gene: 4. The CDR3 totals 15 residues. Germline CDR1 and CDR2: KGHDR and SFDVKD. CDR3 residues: CATSDPGLATGELFF. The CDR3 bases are TGTGCCACCAGTGACCCCGGACTAGCCACCGGGGAGCTGTTTTTT.

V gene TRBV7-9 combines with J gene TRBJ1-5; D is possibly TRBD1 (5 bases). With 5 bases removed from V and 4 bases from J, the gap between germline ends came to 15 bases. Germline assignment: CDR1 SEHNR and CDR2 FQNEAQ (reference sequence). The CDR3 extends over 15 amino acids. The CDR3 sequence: CASSNTGGSNQPQHF. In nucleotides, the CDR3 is TGTGCCAGCAGCAATACGGGGGGTTCGAATCAGCCCCAGCATTTT.

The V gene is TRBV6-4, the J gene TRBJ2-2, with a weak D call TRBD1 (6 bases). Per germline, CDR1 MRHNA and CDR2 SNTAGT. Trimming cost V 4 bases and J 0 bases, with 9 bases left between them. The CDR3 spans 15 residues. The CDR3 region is CASSVGTSNTGELFF. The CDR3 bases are TGTGCCAGCAGTGTGGGGACATCGAACACCGGGGAGCTGTTTTTT.

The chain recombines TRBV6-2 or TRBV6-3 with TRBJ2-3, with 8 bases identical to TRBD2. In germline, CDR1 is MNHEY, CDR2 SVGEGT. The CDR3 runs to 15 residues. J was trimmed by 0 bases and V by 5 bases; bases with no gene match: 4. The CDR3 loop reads CASSGGLVSTDTQYF. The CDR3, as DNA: TGTGCCAGCAGTGGGGGACTAGTAAGCACAGATACGCAGTATTTT.

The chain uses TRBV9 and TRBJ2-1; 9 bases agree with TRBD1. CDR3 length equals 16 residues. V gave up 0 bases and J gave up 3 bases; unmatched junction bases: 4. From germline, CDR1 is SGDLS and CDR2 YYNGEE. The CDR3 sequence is CASSVVGQGLYNEQFF. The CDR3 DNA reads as TGTGCCAGCAGCGTAGTGGGACAGGGACTCTACAATGAGCAGTTCTTC.

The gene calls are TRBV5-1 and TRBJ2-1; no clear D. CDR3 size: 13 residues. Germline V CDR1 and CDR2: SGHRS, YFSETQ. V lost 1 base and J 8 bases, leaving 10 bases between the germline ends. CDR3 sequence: CASSLIQQDEQFF. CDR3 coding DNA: TGCGCCAGCAGCTTGATACAGCAGGATGAGCAGTTCTTC. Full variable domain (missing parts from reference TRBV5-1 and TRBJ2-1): KAGVTQTPRYLIKTRGQQVTLSCSPISGHRSVSWYQQTPGQGLQFLFEYFSETQRNKGNFPGRFSGRQFSNSRSEMNVSTLELGDSALYLCASSLIQQDEQFFGPGTRLTVL.

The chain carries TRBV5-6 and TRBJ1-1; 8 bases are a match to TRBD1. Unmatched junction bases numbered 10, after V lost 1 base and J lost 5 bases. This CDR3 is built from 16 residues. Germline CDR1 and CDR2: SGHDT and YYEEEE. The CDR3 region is CASSLYRGISGTEAFF. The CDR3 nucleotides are TGTGCCAGCAGCTTGTACAGGGGGATAAGCGGGACTGAAGCTTTCTTT.

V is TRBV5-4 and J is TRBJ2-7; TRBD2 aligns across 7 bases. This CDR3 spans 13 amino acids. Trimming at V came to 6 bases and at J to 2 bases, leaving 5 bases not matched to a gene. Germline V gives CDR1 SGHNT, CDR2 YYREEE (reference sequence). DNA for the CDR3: TGTGCCAGCACCCCTAGCGGTACCTACGAGCAGTACTTC. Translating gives CASTPSGTYEQYF.

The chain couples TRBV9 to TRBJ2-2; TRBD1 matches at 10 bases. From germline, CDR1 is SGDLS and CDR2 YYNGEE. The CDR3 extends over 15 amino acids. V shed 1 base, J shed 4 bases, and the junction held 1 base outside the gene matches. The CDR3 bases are TGTGCCAGCAGCGTACGGACAGGGGGCACCGGGGAGCTGTTTTTT. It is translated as CASSVRTGGTGELFF.

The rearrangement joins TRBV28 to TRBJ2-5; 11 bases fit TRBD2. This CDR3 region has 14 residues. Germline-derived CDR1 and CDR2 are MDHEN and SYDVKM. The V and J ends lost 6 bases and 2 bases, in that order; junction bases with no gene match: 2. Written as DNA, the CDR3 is TGTGCCAGCAGCCGACTAGCGGGGCAAGAGACCCAGTACTTC. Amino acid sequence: CASSRLAGQETQYF. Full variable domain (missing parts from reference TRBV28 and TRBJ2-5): DVKVTQSSRYLVKRTGEKVFLECVQDMDHENMFWYRQDPGLGLRLIYFSYDVKMKEKGDIPEGYSVSREKKERFSLILESASTNQTSMYLCASSRLAGQETQYFGPGTRLLVL.

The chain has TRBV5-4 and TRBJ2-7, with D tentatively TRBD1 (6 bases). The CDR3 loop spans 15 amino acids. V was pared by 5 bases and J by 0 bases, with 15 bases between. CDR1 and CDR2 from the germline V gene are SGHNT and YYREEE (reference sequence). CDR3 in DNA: TGTGCCAGCAGTTCCGGGACACTGAGCTCCTACGAGCAGTACTTC. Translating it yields CASSSGTLSSYEQYF.

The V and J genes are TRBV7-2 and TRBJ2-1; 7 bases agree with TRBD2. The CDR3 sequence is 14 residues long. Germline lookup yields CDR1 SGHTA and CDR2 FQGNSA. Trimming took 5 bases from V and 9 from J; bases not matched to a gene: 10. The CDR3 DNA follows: TGTGCCAGCAGCCCATACAGCGGGGTGAGTGAGCAGTTCTTC. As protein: CASSPYSGVSEQFF.

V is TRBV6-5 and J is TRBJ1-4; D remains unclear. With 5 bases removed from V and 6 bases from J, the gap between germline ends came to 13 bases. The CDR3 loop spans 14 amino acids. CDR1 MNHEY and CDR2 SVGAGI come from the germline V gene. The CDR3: CASSTGIGHEKLFF. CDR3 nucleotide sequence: TGTGCCAGCAGTACCGGGATTGGCCATGAAAAACTGTTTTTT.

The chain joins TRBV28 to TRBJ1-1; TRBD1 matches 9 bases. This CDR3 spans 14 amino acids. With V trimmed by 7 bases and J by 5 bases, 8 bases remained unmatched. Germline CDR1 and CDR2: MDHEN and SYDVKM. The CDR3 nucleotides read TGTGCCAGCAACCTACAGGGGGCGCGAACTGAAGCTTTCTTT. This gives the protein CASNLQGARTEAFF.

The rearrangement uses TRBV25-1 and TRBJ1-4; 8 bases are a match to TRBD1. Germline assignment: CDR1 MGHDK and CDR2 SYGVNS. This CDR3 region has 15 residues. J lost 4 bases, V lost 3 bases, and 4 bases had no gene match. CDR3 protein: CASSERQGSNEKLFF. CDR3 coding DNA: TGTGCCAGCAGTGAGAGACAGGGGAGTAATGAAAAACTGTTTTTT.

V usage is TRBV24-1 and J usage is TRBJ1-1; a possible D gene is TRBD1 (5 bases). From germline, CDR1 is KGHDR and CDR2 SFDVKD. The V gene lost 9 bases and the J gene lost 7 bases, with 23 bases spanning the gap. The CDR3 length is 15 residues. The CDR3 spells CATGGHVGGPYEAFF. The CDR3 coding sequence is TGTGCCACCGGAGGGCACGTGGGGGGACCATATGAAGCTTTCTTT.

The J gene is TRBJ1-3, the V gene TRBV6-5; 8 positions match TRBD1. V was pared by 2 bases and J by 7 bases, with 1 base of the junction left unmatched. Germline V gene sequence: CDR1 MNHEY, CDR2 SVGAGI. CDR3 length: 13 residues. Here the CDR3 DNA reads TGTGCCAGCAGTTACACAGGGGGGAACACCATATATTTT. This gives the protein CASSYTGGNTIYF.

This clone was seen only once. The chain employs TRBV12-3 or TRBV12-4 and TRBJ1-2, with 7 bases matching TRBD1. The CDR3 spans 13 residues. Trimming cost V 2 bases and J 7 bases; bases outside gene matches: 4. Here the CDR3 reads CASSLIPGGGYTF. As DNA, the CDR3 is TGTGCCAGCAGTTTAATTCCAGGGGGTGGCTACACCTTC.

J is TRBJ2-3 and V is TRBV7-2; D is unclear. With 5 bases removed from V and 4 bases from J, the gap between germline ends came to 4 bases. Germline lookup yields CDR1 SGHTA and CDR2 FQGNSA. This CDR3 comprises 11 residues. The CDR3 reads CASSLSDTQYF. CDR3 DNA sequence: TGTGCCAGCAGCCTTTCAGATACGCAGTATTTT.

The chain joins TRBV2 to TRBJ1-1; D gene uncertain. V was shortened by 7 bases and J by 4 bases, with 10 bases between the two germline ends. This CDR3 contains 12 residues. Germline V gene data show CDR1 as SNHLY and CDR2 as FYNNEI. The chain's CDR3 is CASKRDGTEAFF. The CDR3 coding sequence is TGTGCCAGCAAGCGGGATGGCACTGAAGCTTTCTTT.

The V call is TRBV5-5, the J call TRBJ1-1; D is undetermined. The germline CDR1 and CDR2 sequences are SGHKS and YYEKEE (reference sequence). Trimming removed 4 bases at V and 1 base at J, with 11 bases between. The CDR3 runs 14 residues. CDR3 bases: TGTGCCAGCAGCCGCGCTGTGTGGAACACTGAAGCTTTCTTT. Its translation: CASSRAVWNTEAFF.

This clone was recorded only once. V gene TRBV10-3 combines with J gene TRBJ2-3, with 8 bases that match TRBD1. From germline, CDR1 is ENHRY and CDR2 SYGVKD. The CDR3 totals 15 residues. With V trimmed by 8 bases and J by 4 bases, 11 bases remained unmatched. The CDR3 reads CAIGITGGSPDTQYF. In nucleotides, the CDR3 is TGTGCCATCGGGATAACAGGGGGAAGCCCAGATACGCAGTATTTT.